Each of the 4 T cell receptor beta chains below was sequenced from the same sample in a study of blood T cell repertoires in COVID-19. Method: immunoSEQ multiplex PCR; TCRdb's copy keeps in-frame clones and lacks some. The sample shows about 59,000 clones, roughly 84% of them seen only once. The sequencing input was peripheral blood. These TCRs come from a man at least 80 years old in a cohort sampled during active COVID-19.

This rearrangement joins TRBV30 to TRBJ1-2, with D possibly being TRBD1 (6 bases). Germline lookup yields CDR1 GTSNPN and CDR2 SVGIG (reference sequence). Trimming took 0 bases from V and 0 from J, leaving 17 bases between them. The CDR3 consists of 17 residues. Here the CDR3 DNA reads TGTGCCTGGAGTGTATTATTCAGACAGGCCTCTAACTATGGCTACACCTTC. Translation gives CAWSVLFRQASNYGYTF.

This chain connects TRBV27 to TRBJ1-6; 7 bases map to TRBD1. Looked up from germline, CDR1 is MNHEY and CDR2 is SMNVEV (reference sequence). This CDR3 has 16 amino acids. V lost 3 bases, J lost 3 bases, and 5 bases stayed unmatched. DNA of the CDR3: TGTGCCAGCAGTTTGAACAGGGGTGTCTATAATTCACCCCTCCACTTT. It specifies CASSLNRGVYNSPLHF.

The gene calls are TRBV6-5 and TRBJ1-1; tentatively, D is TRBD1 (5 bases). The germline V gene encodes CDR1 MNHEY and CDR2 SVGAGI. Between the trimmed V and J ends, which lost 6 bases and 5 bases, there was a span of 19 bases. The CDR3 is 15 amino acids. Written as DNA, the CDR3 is TGTGCCAGCAGCTCACTCCGAAGCGGGGGGACTGAAGCTTTCTTT. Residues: CASSSLRSGGTEAFF.

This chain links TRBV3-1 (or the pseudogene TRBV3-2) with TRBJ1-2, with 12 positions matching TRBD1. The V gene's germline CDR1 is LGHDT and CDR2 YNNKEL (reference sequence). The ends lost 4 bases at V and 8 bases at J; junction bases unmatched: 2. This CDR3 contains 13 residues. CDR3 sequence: CASSRDRGLGYTF. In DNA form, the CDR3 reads TGTGCCAGCAGCCGGGACAGGGGGCTCGGCTACACCTTC.